This T cell receptor (beta chain) came from a study of T cell responses to AZD1222 COVID-19 vaccine. The germline gives CDR1 LGHNA, CDR2 YSLEER. The CDR3 covers 15 residues. V lost 1 base and J lost 3, with 10 bases in between. Sequenced by immunoSEQ multiplex PCR; TCRdb stores in-frame clones only, minus some. The table includes more than 95,000 clones, 80% to 90% detected once. Overall study findings and caveats: Only a handful of AZD1222 recipients, several in all, had baseline seropositivity. The span of vaccine-associated CD4 TCRs extended across spike, with dominance at 160-218 and 743-854.

With regard to this clone: No antigen is known for it.

This chain links TRBV4-3 with TRBJ1-5; D not resolved. The sequence derives from an adult who received the AZD1222 COVID-19 vaccine. Here the sequenced sample was peripheral blood, taken 28 days after the second AZD1222 dose. The CDR3 region has the DNA TGCGCCAGCAGCCAAGGGGGTAAGGACAATCAGCCCCAGCATTTT. Its protein is CASSQGGKDNQPQHF.